Below, 13 T cell receptor beta chains from the same sample are listed, as sequenced in a study of T cell clones after liver transplantation. TCRdb's table, derived via immunoSEQ multiplex PCR, lists solely in-frame clones and lacks some. The sample yields 55,000 to 75,000 clones, approximately 70% seen once. The specimen was CD4+ T cells from blood, collected at the roughly 15-month timepoint. The receptor set was obtained from a human patient who received a liver transplant. Some of these T cells may belong to the graft donor.

The CDR3 DNA reads TGTGCCAGCAGCATCGGGAGTTTTTCAGATACGCAGTATTTT. Residues: CASSIGSFSDTQYF. The rearrangement joins TRBV7-2 to TRBJ2-3; possible D gene TRBD2, 6 bases. Germline V gene data show CDR1 as SGHTA and CDR2 as FQGNSA. This CDR3 region has 14 residues. The germline V and J ends were trimmed by 5 bases and 4 bases, with 13 bases remaining between them.

This chain joins TRBV19 and TRBJ2-1; D unclear. Germline V lookup: CDR1 LNHDA, CDR2 SQIVND (reference sequence). There are 13 residues in the CDR3. V dropped 4 bases and J dropped 9 bases, with 13 bases sitting between them. CDR3 sequence reads: CASSTASRVEQFF. The CDR3 DNA is TGTGCCAGTAGTACCGCGAGTCGGGTTGAGCAGTTCTTC.

V gene TRBV2 combines with J gene TRBJ2-2; 9 nucleotides align to TRBD1. V lost 6 bases, J lost 0 bases, and 2 bases stayed unmatched. The CDR3 totals 15 residues. Per germline, CDR1 SNHLY and CDR2 FYNNEI. The CDR3 nucleotides are TGTGCCAGCAGGACAGGGGGAACGAACACCGGGGAGCTGTTTTTT. It specifies CASRTGGTNTGELFF.

This clone was detected many times. The rearrangement links TRBV7-8 to TRBJ2-1; weak D call: TRBD2 (5 bases). The CDR3 has 15 amino acids. With 1 base removed from V and 11 bases from J, the gap between germline ends came to 18 bases. Germline V CDR1 and CDR2: SGHVS, FQNEAQ. In DNA form, the CDR3 reads TGTGCCAGCAGCTTAGGGACTGGTGGCCTGGATCAGCAGTTCTTC. Protein sequence: CASSLGTGGLDQQFF.

The J gene is TRBJ2-1, the V gene TRBV12-2; the DNA was not used to check the table's D call, TRBD2. TRBV12-2 is termed a pseudogene. The CDR3 sequence is 19 residues long. The CDR3 DNA follows: TGTGCAAGTCGCTTAGAAGCCCACGGGTTTAGCGACTCCTACAATGAGCAGTTCTTC. Translated, it gives CASRLEAHGFSDSYNEQFF.

This chain connects TRBV30 to TRBJ2-2, with D maybe TRBD1 (6 bases). Trimming took 5 bases from V and 3 from J, leaving 16 bases between them. CDR3 size: 15 residues. CDR1 and CDR2 (germline): GTSNPN, SVGIG (reference sequence). Written as DNA, the CDR3 is TGTGCCTGGTCTTTTGGGGGCGCCGACACCGGGGAGCTGTTTTTT. It specifies CAWSFGGADTGELFF.

This clone was counted a few times. V gene TRBV6-1 combines with J gene TRBJ1-6; the match to TRBD1 covers 7 bases. V lost 7 bases to trimming and J lost 9 bases; unmatched junction nucleotides: 9. Germline V gives CDR1 MNHNS, CDR2 SASEGT. CDR3 length: 14 amino acids. CDR3 sequence (DNA): TGTGCCAGCAAGCCGACAGGGAGGGGTTCACCCCTCCACTTT. Translation: CASKPTGRGSPLHF.

The genes are TRBV6-1 and TRBJ1-5; D gene uncertain. Trimming took off 6 bases at V and 7 bases at J, with 13 bases between the two ends. The CDR3 contains 13 residues. The germline gives CDR1 MNHNS, CDR2 SASEGT. CDR3 region: CASSQKRGQPQHF. The CDR3, as DNA: TGTGCCAGCAGCCAAAAACGGGGACAGCCCCAGCATTTT.

This clone has only one observation. The chain uses TRBV5-1 and TRBJ2-2; the D gene is possibly TRBD1 (6 bases). Germline CDR1 SGHRS, CDR2 YFSETQ. The CDR3 consists of 15 residues. V was clipped by 4 bases and J by 3 bases, with 13 bases between them. As DNA, the CDR3 is TGCGCCAGCAGCCCCCCGCAGGGGTACACCGGGGAGCTGTTTTTT. Its translation: CASSPPQGYTGELFF.

The chain employs TRBV18 and TRBJ1-1; no firm D call. The CDR3 has 13 amino acids. V was cut by 0 bases and J by 1 base, with 3 bases left in between. Germline V gene lookup returns CDR1 KGHSH and CDR2 LQKENI. The CDR3 region is CASSPPGNTEAFF. For the CDR3, the DNA is TGTGCCAGCTCACCACCGGGGAACACTGAAGCTTTCTTT. Full variable domain (remainder filled in from reference TRBV18 and TRBJ1-1): NAGVMQNPRHLVRRRGQEARLRCSPMKGHSHVYWYRQLPEEGLKFMVYLQKENIIDESGMPKERFSAEFPKEGPSILRIQQVVRGDSAAYFCASSPPGNTEAFFGQGTRLTVV.

This clone was seen just once. The V gene is TRBV2, the J gene TRBJ2-5; D gene uncertain. Germline lookup yields CDR1 SNHLY and CDR2 FYNNEI. The CDR3 sequence is 13 residues long. Trimming removed 5 bases from V and 1 base from J, with 8 bases in between. CDR3 in DNA: TGTGCCAGCAGTTGGCATCCCCAAGAGACCCAGTACTTC. Protein sequence: CASSWHPQETQYF.

This clone was seen a few times. The chain recombines TRBV2 with TRBJ1-5, with unresolved D. Germline values: CDR1 SNHLY, CDR2 FYNNEI. The CDR3 contains 14 residues. V lost 8 bases, J lost 1 base, and 12 bases lay in between. CDR3: CASGVGRSNQPQHF. CDR3 DNA sequence: TGTGCCAGCGGAGTAGGCAGGAGCAATCAGCCCCAGCATTTT. The whole variable domain, filled in from reference TRBV2 and TRBJ1-5, reads EPEVTQTPSHQVTQMGQEVILRCVPISNHLYFYWYRQILGQKVEFLVSFYNNEISEKSEIFDDQFSVERPDGSNFTLKIRSTKLEDSAMYFCASGVGRSNQPQHFGDGTRLSIL.

V gene TRBV7-9 combines with J gene TRBJ1-3; unclear D gene. Per the germline V gene, CDR1 is SEHNR and CDR2 is FQNEAQ (reference sequence). This CDR3 contains 15 residues. Trimming removed 7 bases from V and 0 bases from J, with 13 bases in between. CDR3 loop: CASTKTPTSGNTIYF. The CDR3 DNA is TGTGCCAGCACCAAAACGCCTACCTCTGGAAACACCATATATTTT.